This T cell receptor beta chain was sequenced during a study of regulatory T cells in long-lasting Graves disease. Study results and limitations: Thyroid tissue went unstudied; only peripheral blood was examined.

As to this clonotype: No antigen is known for it.

Germline V gene lookup returns CDR1 SGHAT and CDR2 FQNNGV. This CDR3 has 17 residues. The V and J ends lost 4 bases and 0 bases respectively, with 15 bases between them. CDR3-region Arm-PCR and iRepertoire HTBI primers produced the TCR beta libraries. TCRdb itself ran the multiplex PCR reads through MiXCR, one entry per CDR3 protein. In the table there are about 660,000 distinct CDR3 sequences, 25% to 35% of which are singletons. Time point indicated: persistent/refractory GD, antithyroid drugs over 5 years with positive TRAb. RNA from PBMCs was the source of the TCR library. Patients were from an endocrinology department in Xi'an, China.

The sequence came from a female donor with Graves disease. The chain recombines TRBV11-2 with TRBJ2-2; no reliable D call. The starting material was peripheral blood mononuclear cells (PBMCs), obtained when the disease was refractory, from a patient treated with antithyroid drugs. The CDR3 DNA reads as TGTGCCAGCAGCTGGGGTTCGGGCGGCGCGAACACCGGGGAGCTGTTTTTT. Its protein product is CASSWGSGGANTGELFF.